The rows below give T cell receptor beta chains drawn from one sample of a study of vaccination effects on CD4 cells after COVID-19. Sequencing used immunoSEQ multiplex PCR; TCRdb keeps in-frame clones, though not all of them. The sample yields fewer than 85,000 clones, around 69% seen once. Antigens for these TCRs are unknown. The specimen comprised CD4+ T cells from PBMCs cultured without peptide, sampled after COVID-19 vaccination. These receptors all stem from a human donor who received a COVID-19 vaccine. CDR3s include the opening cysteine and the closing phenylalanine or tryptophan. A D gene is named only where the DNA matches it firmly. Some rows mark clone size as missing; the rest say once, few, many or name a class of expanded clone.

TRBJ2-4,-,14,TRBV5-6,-,CASSLARAVGIQYF,TGTGCCAGCAGCTTGGCCAGGGCGGTGGGCATTCAGTACTTC
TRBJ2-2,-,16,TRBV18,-,CASSPQPTTNTGELFF,TGTGCCAGCTCACCCCAGCCAACGACAAACACCGGGGAGCTGTTTTTT
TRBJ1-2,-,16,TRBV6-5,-,CASSYDSDSLNYGYTF,TGTGCCAGCAGTTACGATTCGGACAGCCTTAACTATGGCTACACCTTC
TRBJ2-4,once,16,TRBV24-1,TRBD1,CATSDAGQGAINIQYF,TGTGCCACCAGTGACGCGGGACAGGGGGCGATAAACATTCAGTACTTC
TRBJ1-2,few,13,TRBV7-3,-,CASSLTRVYGYTF,TGTGCCAGCAGCTTAACTCGAGTCTATGGCTACACCTTC
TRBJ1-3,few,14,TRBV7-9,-,CASSLGTDRNTIYF,TGTGCCAGCAGCTTAGGAACTGACCGTAACACCATATATTTT
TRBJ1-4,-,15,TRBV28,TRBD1,CASTDRGRPNEKLFF,TGTGCCAGCACAGACAGGGGGCGCCCTAATGAAAAACTGTTTTTT
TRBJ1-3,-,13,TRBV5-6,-,CASSLELKDTIYF,TGTGCCAGCAGCTTGGAACTGAAGGACACCATATATTTT
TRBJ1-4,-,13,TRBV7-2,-,CASSLVDAGLQFF,TGTGCCAGCAGCTTGGTGGATGCGGGGCTTCAGTTTTTT
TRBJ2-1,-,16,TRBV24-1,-,CATSDPVASSYNEQFF,TGTGCCACCAGTGACCCCGTGGCCAGCTCCTACAATGAGCAGTTCTTC
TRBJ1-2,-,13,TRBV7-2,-,CASRDTGYSGYTF,TGTGCCAGCAGGGATACAGGTTACAGTGGCTACACCTTC
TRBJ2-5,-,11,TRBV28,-,CASSPLETQYF,TGTGCCAGCAGCCCCCTAGAGACCCAGTACTTC
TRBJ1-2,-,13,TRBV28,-,CASSLFGFYGYTF,TGTGCCAGCAGTTTATTCGGATTTTATGGCTACACCTTC
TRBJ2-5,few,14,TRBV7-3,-,CASSAQGGGETQYF,TGTGCCAGCAGCGCCCAGGGGGGAGGGGAGACCCAGTACTTC
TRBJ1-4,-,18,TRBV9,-,CASSPFGGTFATNEKLFF,TGTGCCAGCAGCCCCTTTGGGGGTACCTTTGCAACTAATGAAAAACTGTTTTTT
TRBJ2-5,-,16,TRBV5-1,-,CASSVSGLRAGETQYF,TGCGCCAGCAGCGTATCGGGACTCCGGGCCGGGGAGACCCAGTACTTC
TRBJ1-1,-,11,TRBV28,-,CASSTGRVAFF,TGTGCCAGCAGTACAGGGCGGGTGGCTTTCTTT
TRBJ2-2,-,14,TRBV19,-,CASRGQETPGELFF,TGTGCCAGTAGGGGGCAGGAAACCCCCGGGGAGCTGTTTTTT
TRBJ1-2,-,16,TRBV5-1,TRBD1,CASSFGSGDRVYGYTF,TGCGCCAGCAGCTTCGGTAGCGGGGACAGGGTTTATGGCTACACCTTC
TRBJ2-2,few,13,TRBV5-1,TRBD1,CASTDRGTGELFF,TGCGCCAGCACCGACAGGGGCACCGGGGAGCTGTTTTTT
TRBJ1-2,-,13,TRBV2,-,CASRVQVFYGYTF,TGTGCCAGCAGGGTCCAGGTGTTCTATGGCTACACCTTC
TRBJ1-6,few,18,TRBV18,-,CASSPKAPDSSYNSPLHF,TGTGCCAGCTCACCCAAAGCTCCGGACAGCTCCTATAATTCACCCCTCCACTTT
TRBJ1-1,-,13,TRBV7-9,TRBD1,CASSLFRDSEAFF,TGTGCCAGCAGCCTTTTTCGGGACAGCGAAGCTTTCTTT
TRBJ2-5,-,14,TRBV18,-,CASSPSGEVETQYF,TGTGCCAGCTCACCTTCAGGGGAGGTGGAGACCCAGTACTTC
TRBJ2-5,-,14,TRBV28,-,CASRATSTQETQYF,TGTGCCAGCAGGGCTACCTCAACCCAAGAGACCCAGTACTTC
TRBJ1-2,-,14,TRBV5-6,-,CASSLMRANYGYTF,TGTGCCAGCAGCTTGATGCGGGCTAACTATGGCTACACCTTC
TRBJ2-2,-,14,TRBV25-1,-,CASSEQGWTGELFF,TGTGCCAGCAGTGAACAGGGGTGGACCGGGGAGCTGTTTTTT
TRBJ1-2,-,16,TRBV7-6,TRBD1,CASTTRTDRGRDGYTF,TGTGCCAGCACCACCAGGACGGACAGGGGGCGGGATGGCTACACCTTC
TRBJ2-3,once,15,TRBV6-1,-,CASSEGKGDTDTQYF,TGTGCCAGCAGTGAAGGGAAGGGGGACACAGATACGCAGTATTTT
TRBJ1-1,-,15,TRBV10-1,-,CASSGPAGLGTEAFF,TGCGCCAGCAGTGGGCCAGCGGGACTGGGCACTGAAGCTTTCTTT
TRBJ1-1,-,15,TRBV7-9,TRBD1,CASSPRTGMNTEAFF,TGTGCCAGCAGCCCCCGGACAGGGATGAACACTGAAGCTTTCTTT
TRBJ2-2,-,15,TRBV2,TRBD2,CASSRTSAITGELFF,TGTGCCAGCAGTCGGACTAGCGCTATCACCGGGGAGCTGTTTTTT
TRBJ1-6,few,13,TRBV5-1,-,CASSQDANSPLHF,TGCGCCAGCAGCCAGGACGCTAATTCACCCCTCCACTTT
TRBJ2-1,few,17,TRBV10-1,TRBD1,CASRSGTGNLLVNEQFF,TGCGCCAGCAGGTCCGGGACAGGGAATTTATTAGTTAATGAGCAGTTCTTC
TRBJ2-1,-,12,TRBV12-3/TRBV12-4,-,CASSLAQVQQFF,TGTGCCAGCAGTTTAGCGCAGGTTCAGCAGTTCTTC
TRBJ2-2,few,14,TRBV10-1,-,CASSESPIGGELFF,TGCGCCAGCAGTGAGTCGCCGATAGGCGGGGAGCTGTTTTTT
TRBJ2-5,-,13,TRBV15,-,CATSRVVEATQYF,TGTGCCACCAGCAGAGTTGTGGAAGCGACCCAGTACTTC
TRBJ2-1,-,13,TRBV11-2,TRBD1,CASSLYRGHEQFF,TGTGCCAGCAGCCTATACAGGGGCCATGAGCAGTTCTTC
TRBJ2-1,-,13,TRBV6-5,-,CASRIEVPHEQFF,TGTGCCAGCAGGATCGAAGTTCCCCATGAGCAGTTCTTC
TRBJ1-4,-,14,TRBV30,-,CAWSVRRANEKLFF,TGTGCCTGGAGTGTAAGGAGGGCTAATGAAAAACTGTTTTTT
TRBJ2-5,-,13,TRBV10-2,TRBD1,CASSQGAQKTQYF,TGCGCCAGCAGTCAGGGGGCCCAGAAGACCCAGTACTTC
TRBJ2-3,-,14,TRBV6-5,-,CASRLTELTDTQYF,TGTGCCAGCAGATTGACGGAGCTCACAGATACGCAGTATTTT
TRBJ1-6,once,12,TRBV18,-,CASSPGYSPLHF,TGTGCCAGCTCTCCAGGGTATTCACCCCTCCACTTT
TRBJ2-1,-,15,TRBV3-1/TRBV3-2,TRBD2,CASSHETSGGDEQFF,TGTGCCAGCAGCCATGAGACTAGCGGGGGCGATGAGCAGTTCTTC
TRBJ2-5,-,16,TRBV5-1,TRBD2,CASSLGLAGSQETQYF,TGCGCCAGCAGCTTGGGTCTAGCGGGGAGTCAAGAGACCCAGTACTTC